This TCR beta chain was profiled in a study of shared clonotypes between healthy human individuals. This CDR3 comprises 14 residues. CDR1 is LGHNA and CDR2 is YNFKEQ in the germline V gene. Deletions cut 0 bases from V and 6 bases from J, with 11 bases between. A remark on this clone: The sample contains more than one DNA sequence encoding this CDR3.

Some clones are missing from TCRdb's copy, which holds only in-frame ones; the method was immunoSEQ multiplex PCR. This table has 2 million to 2.5 million clones, over 90% appearing once. Sequenced input: naive CD4+ T cells from PBMCs. As to subset: CD45RA+ positively selected. This TCR was sampled from a man aged 18 to 35 in good health. Some clones in this sample may be carry-over from other donors' samples. The rearrangement links TRBV4-2 to TRBJ1-2; D is perhaps TRBD1 (5 bases). The CDR3 coding sequence is TGTGCCAGCAGCCAAGAGGGACGCGGGGATGGCTACACCTTC. Translated: CASSQEGRGDGYTF.